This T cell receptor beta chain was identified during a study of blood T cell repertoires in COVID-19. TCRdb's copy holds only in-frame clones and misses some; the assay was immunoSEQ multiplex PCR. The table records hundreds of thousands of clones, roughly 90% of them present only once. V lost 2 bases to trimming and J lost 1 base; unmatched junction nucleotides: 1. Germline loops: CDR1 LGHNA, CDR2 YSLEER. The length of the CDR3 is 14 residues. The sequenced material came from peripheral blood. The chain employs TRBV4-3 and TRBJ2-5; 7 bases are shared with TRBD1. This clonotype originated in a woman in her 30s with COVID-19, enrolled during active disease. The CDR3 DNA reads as TGCGCCAGCAGCCAAAACAGGGGCCAAGAGACCCAGTACTTC. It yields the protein CASSQNRGQETQYF.